Here is one TCR beta chain with its context. The target antigen is unknown. The treatment here: approximately 18 received Ad26.COV2.S at low or high dose, single or two shots; about five received placebo; per-sample allocation not given. Specimens were obtained on day 63 following the first vaccine or placebo injection. Germline-derived CDR1 and CDR2 are LNHDA and SQIVND (reference sequence). The V and J ends lost 7 bases and 3 bases, in that order; junction bases with no gene match: 9. The CDR3 length is 15 residues. The source of the sample is a study of Ad26.COV2.S vaccination and SARS-CoV-2 variants. Points from the study as a whole: Vaccine recipients posted higher spike-specific TCR breadth than their placebo counterparts.

The protocol was immunoSEQ multiplex PCR, while the TCRdb copy is restricted to in-frame clones and leaves out a portion. The table records 300,000 to 350,000 clones, around 84% of them present only once. Sequenced here: peripheral blood, sampled in a trial of Ad26.COV2.S vaccine versus placebo. The chain carries TRBV19 and TRBJ2-4, with TRBD2 matching over 7 bases. The TCR was taken from a person between 18 and 59 years old who received the Ad26.COV2.S COVID-19 vaccine or a placebo. The CDR3, as DNA: TGTGCCAGTACCCAGGGAGGGCTAGGCAAAAACATTCAGTACTTC. Protein: CASTQGGLGKNIQYF.